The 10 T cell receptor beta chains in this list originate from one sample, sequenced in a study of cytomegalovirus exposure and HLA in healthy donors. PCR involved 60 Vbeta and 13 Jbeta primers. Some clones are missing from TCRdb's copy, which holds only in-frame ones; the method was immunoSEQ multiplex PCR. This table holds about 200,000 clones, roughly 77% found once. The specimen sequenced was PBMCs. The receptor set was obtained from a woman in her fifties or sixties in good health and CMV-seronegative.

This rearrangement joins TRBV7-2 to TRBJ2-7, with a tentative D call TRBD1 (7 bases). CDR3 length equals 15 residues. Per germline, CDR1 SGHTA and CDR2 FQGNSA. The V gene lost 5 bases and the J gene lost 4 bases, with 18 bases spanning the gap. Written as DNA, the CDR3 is TGTGCCAGCAGCGCGCCAGGGGGGACCCTTTACGAGCAGTACTTC. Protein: CASSAPGGTLYEQYF.

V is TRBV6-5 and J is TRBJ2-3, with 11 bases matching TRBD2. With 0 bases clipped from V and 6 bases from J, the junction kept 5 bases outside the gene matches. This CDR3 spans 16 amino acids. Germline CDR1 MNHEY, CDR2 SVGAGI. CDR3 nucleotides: TGTGCCAGCAGTTACTCGCTAGCGGGGGGTGCGGATACGCAGTATTTT. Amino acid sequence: CASSYSLAGGADTQYF.

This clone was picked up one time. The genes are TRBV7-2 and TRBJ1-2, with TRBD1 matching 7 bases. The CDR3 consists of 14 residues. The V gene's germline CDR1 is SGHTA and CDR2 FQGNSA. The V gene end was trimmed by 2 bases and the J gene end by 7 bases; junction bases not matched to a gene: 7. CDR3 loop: CASSLKEGARGYTF. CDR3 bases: TGTGCCAGCAGCTTAAAGGAGGGGGCCCGTGGCTACACCTTC.

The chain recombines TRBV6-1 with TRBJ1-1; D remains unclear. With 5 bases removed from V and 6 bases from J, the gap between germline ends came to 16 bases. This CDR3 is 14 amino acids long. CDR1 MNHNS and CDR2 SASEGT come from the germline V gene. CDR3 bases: TGTGCCAGCAGTATAGGGCCTCCCGGGGCTGAAGCTTTCTTT. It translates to CASSIGPPGAEAFF.

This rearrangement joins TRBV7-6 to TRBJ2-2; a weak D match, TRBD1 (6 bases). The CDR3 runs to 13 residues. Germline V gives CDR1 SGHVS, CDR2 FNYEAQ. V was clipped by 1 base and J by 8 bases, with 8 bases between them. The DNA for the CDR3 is TGTGCCAGCAGCTTAGTAGGACAGGGGGAGCTGTTTTTT. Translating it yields CASSLVGQGELFF.

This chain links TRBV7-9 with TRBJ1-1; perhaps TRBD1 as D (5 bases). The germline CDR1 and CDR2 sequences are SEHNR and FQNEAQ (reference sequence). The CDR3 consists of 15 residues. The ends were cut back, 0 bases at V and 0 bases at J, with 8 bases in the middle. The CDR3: CASSLAGLMNTEAFF. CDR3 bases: TGTGCCAGCAGCTTAGCGGGACTCATGAACACTGAAGCTTTCTTT.

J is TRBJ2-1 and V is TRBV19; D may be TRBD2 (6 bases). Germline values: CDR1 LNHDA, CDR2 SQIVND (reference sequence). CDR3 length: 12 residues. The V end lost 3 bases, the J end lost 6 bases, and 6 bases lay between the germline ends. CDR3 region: CASSMGGNEQFF. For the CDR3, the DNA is TGTGCCAGTAGTATGGGGGGCAATGAGCAGTTCTTC.

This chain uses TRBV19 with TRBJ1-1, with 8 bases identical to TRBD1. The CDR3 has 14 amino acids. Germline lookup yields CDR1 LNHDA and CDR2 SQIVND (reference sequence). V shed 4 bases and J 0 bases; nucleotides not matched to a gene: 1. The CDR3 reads CASSTTGVNTEAFF. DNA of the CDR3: TGTGCCAGTAGTACGACAGGGGTGAACACTGAAGCTTTCTTT.

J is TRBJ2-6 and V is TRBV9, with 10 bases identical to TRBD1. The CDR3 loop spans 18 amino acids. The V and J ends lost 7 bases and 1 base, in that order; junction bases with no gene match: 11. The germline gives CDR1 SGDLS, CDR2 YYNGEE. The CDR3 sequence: CASGQGDRGASGANVLTF. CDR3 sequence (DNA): TGTGCCAGCGGCCAAGGGGACAGGGGAGCATCTGGGGCCAACGTCCTGACTTTC.

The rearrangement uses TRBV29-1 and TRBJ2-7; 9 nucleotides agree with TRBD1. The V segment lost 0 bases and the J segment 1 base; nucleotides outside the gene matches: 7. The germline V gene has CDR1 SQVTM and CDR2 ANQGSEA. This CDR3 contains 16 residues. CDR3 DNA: TGCAGCGTTGAAGATCGGACAGGGGCAACATCCTACGAGCAGTACTTC. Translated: CSVEDRTGATSYEQYF.